This T cell receptor (beta chain) derives from a study of molecular identifiers for immune sequencing clone quantification. For naive CD8 T cells, sorting used the CD8+CD4-CCR7+CD45RA+ phenotype. This clonotype appeared many times. The target antigen is unknown. Study-level points and caveats: In naive cells, under 1% of molecules belonged to clones above 20 RNA copies, against over 97% in effector cells.

Previously described methods and listed TCR primers were employed for the bulk TCR libraries. TCRdb re-called the PCR reads with MiXCR, one entry per CDR3 protein. The data contain around 25,000 distinct CDR3 sequences, over 15% of them singletons. Sequenced: naive CD8+ T cells from blood, with Jurkat cell RNA spiked in. The subset: FACS-sorted CD8+CD4-CCR7+CD45RA+ naive T cells. The receptor was derived from a human donor in good health. Some libraries in this study had Jurkat cell RNA spiked in.

The CDR3 DNA is TGCGCCAGCAGCCAAGATCATTCAGGGGTGGGGTTCTTC. As protein: CASSQDHSGVGFF. This chain links TRBV4-1 with TRBJ2-1; D might be TRBD1 (6 bases). Germline CDR1 reads MGHRA; CDR2 reads YSYEKL. The CDR3 consists of 13 residues. Trimming took off 0 bases at V and 15 bases at J, with 15 bases between the two ends.